This T cell receptor beta chain was recorded in a study of T cells after yellow fever vaccination. Only a few counts were recorded for this clonotype. Its antigen is as yet unknown. TCR cDNA was made by 5'RACE template switching, adding a universal primer site and UMIs. TCRdb itself ran the 5' RACE reads through MiXCR, one entry per CDR3 protein. The sample contains approximately 330,000 distinct CDR3 sequences, under 15% of which appear only once. The study, taken as a whole, reports: Most clones from primary vaccination resurfaced after the booster (around 95% CD4, around 90% CD8).

Germline lookup yields CDR1 SGHTA and CDR2 FQGTGA. The germline V and J ends were trimmed by 5 bases and 0 bases, with 18 bases remaining between them. The CDR3 extends over 17 amino acids. Sequencing used CD4+ T cells sorted from PBMCs, obtained 15 days after the yellow fever booster vaccination. The chain employs TRBV7-3 and TRBJ2-3, with TRBD2 as a possible D gene (6 bases). This receptor was identified in a man younger than 35 who received the YFV17D yellow fever vaccine. CDR3 protein: CASSPWGGGTSTDTQYF. The CDR3 DNA reads as TGTGCCAGCAGCCCGTGGGGAGGCGGAACTAGCACAGATACGCAGTATTTT.